A single sample is the source of the 5 T cell receptor beta chains below, sequenced in a study of CD8+CD57+ T cells in acquired aplastic anemia. For sequencing, patients were chosen who had shown expansion of CD8+CD57+ cells by flow cytometry. TCR beta VDJ and CDR3 were profiled, and genomic DNA was the template. Using its own MiXCR run on the reads, TCRdb lists one record per CDR3 protein. The sample contains roughly 290,000 distinct CDR3 sequences, approximately 60% of which appear only once. Source material: sorted CD4+, CD8+, or CD8+CD57+ T cells (not recorded which) from PBMCs. The receptors stem from a human donor with aplastic anemia.

The V gene is TRBV10-3, the J gene TRBJ1-4; no definite D call. V dropped 0 bases and J dropped 3 bases, with 5 bases sitting between them. The germline V gene has CDR1 ENHRY and CDR2 SYGVKD. The CDR3 consists of 14 residues. Written as DNA, the CDR3 is TGTGCCATCAGTGAGTCCCTTGCTAATGAAAAACTGTTTTTT. Its protein product is CAISESLANEKLFF.

The chain joins TRBV20-1 to TRBJ1-3; a possible D gene is TRBD1 (5 bases). V was clipped by 3 bases and J by 4 bases, with 10 bases between them. This CDR3 spans 13 amino acids. CDR1 and CDR2 from the germline V gene are DFQATT and SNEGSKA (reference sequence). CDR3 bases: TGCAGTGCTAGCGCAGGGACCGGAAACACCATATATTTT. This gives the protein CSASAGTGNTIYF.

This clonotype was found a few times. The chain employs TRBV7-3 and TRBJ2-3; 8 bases agree with TRBD2. Germline CDR1 and CDR2: SGHTA and FQGTGA. The length of the CDR3 is 14 residues. After removal of 5 bases from V and 3 bases from J, the junction contained 4 bases not matched to a gene. DNA of the CDR3: TGTGCCAGCAGCGCACGGGGGGGGACAGATACGCAGTATTTT. It specifies CASSARGGTDTQYF. Together with reference TRBV7-3 and TRBJ2-3, the CDR3 gives the full variable domain: GAGVSQTPSNKVTEKGKYVELRCDPISGHTALYWYRQSLGQGPEFLIYFQGTGAADDSGLPNDRFFAVRPEGSVSTLKIQRTERGDSAVYLCASSARGGTDTQYFGPGTRLTVL.

The genes are TRBV14 and TRBJ2-5, with 9 positions matching TRBD1. The CDR3 is made up of 17 amino acids. Germline V lookup: CDR1 SGHDN, CDR2 FVKESK. After removal of 6 bases from V and 1 base from J, the junction contained 12 bases not matched to a gene. The CDR3 here is CASSYSPGQGTQETQYF. DNA for the CDR3: TGTGCCAGCAGTTACTCACCGGGACAGGGTACCCAAGAGACCCAGTACTTC.

The table lists this clonotype with a count of one. This chain uses TRBV7-2 with TRBJ2-7; 7 bases match TRBD2. J gave up 6 bases and V 1 base, and 3 bases lay outside the gene matches. Germline values: CDR1 SGHTA, CDR2 FQGNSA. The CDR3 is made up of 13 amino acids. DNA of the CDR3: TGTGCCAGCAGCTTAGGCGGGAGTCCCGAGCAGTACTTC. Translated: CASSLGGSPEQYF.